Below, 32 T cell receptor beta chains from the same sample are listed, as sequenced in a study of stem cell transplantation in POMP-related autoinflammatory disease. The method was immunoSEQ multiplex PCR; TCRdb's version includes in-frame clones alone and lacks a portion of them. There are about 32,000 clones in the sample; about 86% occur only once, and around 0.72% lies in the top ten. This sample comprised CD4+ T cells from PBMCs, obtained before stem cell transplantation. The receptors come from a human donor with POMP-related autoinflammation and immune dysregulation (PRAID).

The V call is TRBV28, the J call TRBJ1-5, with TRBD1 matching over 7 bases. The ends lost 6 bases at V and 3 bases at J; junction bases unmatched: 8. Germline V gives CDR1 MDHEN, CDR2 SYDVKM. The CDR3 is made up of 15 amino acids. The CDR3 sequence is CASSDGGQTNQPQHF. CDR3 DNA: TGTGCCAGCAGCGACGGGGGACAGACCAATCAGCCCCAGCATTTT.

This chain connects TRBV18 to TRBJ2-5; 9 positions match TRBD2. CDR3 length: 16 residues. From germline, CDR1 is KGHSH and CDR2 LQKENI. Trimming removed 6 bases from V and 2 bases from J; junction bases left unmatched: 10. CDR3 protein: CASSLLLAGTQETQYF. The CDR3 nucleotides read TGTGCCAGCTCCCTACTACTAGCGGGCACGCAAGAGACCCAGTACTTC.

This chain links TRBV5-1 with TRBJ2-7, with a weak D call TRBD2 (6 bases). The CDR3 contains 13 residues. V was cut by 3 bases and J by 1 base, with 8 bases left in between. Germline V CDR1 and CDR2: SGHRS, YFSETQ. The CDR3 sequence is CASSWGRSYEQYF. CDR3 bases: TGCGCCAGCAGCTGGGGGAGGTCCTACGAGCAGTACTTC.

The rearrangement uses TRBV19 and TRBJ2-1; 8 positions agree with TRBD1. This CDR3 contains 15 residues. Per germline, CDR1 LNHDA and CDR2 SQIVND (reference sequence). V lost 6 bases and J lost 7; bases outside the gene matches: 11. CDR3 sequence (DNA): TGTGCCAGTAGCTACGGGGGACAGGCCCAAAATGAGCAGTTCTTC. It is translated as CASSYGGQAQNEQFF.

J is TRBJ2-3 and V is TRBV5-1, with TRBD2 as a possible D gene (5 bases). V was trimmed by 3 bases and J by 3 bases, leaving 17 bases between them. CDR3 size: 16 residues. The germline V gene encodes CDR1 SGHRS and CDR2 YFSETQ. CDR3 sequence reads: CASSWMAQVATDTQYF. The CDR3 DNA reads TGCGCCAGCAGCTGGATGGCTCAGGTAGCGACAGATACGCAGTATTTT.

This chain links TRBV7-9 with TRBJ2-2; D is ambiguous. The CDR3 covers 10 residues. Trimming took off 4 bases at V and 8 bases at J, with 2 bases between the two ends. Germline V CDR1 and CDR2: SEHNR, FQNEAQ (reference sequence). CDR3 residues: CASSSGELFF. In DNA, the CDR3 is TGTGCCAGCAGCTCAGGGGAGCTGTTTTTT.

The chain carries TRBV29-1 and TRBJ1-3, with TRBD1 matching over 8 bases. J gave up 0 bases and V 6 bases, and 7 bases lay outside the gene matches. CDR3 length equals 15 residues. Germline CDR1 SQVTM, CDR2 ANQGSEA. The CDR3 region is CSVQTGVDSGNTIYF. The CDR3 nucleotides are TGCAGCGTCCAGACAGGGGTGGACTCTGGAAACACCATATATTTT.

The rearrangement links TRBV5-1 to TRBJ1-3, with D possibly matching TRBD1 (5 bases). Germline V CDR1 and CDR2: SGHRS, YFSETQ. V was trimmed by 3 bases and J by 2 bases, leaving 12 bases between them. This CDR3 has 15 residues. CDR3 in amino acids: CASSSEGRPGNTIYF. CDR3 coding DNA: TGCGCCAGCAGCTCGGAGGGGCGCCCTGGAAACACCATATATTTT.

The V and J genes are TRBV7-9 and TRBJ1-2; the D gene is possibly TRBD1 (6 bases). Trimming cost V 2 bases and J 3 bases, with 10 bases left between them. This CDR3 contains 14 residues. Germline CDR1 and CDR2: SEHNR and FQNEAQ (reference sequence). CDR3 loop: CASSLLRTDYGYTF. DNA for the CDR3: TGTGCCAGCAGCTTATTGAGGACAGACTATGGCTACACCTTC. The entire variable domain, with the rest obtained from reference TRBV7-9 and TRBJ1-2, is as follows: DTGVSQNPRHKITKRGQNVTFRCDPISEHNRLYWYRQTLGQGPEFLTYFQNEAQLEKSRLLSDRFSAERPKGSFSTLEIQRTEQGDSAMYLCASSLLRTDYGYTFGSGTRLTVV.

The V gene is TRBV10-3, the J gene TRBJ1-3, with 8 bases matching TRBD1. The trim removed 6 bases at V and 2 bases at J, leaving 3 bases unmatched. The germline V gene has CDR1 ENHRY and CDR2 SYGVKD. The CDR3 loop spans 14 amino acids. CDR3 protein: CAIRGQEPGNTIYF. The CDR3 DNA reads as TGTGCCATCAGGGGACAGGAGCCTGGAAACACCATATATTTT.

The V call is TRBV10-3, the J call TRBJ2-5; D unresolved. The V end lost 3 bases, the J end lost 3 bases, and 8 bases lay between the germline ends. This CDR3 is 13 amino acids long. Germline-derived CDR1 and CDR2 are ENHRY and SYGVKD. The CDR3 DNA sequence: TGTGCCATCAGTGAAATCACTAAAGAGACCCAGTACTTC. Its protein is CAISEITKETQYF.

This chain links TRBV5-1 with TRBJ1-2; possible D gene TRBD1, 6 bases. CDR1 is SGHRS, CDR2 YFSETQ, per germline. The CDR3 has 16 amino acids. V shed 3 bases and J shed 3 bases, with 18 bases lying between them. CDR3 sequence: CASSSGAGQRDYGYTF. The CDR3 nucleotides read TGCGCCAGCAGCTCGGGGGCCGGACAGAGGGACTATGGCTACACCTTC.

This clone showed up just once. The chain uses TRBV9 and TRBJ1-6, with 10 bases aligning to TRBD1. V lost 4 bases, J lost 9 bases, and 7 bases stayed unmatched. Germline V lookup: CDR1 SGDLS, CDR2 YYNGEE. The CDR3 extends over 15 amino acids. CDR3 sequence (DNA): TGTGCCAGCAGCCCCGAGGGACAGGGGTTTTCACCCCTCCACTTT. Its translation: CASSPEGQGFSPLHF.

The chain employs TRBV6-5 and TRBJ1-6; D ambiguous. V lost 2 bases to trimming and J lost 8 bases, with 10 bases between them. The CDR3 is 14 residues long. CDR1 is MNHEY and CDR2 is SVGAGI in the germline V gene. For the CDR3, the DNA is TGTGCCAGCAGTTACCCCTTCCTACATTCACCCCTCCACTTT. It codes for CASSYPFLHSPLHF.

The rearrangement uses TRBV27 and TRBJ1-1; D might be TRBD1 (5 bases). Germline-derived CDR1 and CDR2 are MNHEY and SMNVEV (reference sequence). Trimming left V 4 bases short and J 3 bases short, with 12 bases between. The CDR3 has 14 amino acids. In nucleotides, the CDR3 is TGTGCCAGCAGTTCCCAGGGAGGGGACACTGAAGCTTTCTTT. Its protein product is CASSSQGGDTEAFF.

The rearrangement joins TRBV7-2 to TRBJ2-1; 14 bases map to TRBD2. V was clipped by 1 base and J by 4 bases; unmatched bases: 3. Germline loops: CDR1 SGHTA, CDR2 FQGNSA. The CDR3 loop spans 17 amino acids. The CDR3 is CASSLVGLAGAYNEQFF. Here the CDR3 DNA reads TGTGCCAGCAGCTTAGTGGGACTAGCGGGGGCATACAATGAGCAGTTCTTC.

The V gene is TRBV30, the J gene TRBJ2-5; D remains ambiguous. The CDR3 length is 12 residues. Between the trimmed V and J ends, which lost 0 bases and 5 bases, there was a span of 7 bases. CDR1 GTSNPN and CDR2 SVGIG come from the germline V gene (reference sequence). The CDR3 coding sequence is TGTGCCTGGAGTGTAAATCGGGAGACCCAGTACTTC. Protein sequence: CAWSVNRETQYF.

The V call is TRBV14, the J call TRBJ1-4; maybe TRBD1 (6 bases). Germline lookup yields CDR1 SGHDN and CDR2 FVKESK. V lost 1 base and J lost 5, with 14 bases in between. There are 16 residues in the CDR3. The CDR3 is CASSQAGQGINEKLFF. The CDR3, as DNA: TGTGCCAGCAGCCAAGCTGGGCAGGGGATAAATGAAAAACTGTTTTTT. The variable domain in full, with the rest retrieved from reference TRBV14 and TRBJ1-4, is EAGVTQFPSHSVIEKGQTVTLRCDPISGHDNLYWYRRVMGKEIKFLLHFVKESKQDESGMPNNRFLAERTGGTYSTLKVQPAELEDSGVYFCASSQAGQGINEKLFFGSGTQLSVL.

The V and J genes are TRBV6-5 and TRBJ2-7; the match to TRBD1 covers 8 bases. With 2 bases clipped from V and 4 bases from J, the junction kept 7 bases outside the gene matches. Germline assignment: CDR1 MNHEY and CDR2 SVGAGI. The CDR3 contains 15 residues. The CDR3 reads CASSYRDRPGYEQYF. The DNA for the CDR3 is TGTGCCAGCAGTTACAGGGACAGGCCAGGATACGAGCAGTACTTC.

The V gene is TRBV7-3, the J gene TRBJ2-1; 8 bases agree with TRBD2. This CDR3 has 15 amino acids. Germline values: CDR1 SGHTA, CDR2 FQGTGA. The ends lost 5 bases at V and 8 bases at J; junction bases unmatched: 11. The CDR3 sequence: CASSIGGAKMHEQFF. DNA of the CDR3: TGTGCCAGCAGCATCGGGGGGGCAAAGATGCATGAGCAGTTCTTC.

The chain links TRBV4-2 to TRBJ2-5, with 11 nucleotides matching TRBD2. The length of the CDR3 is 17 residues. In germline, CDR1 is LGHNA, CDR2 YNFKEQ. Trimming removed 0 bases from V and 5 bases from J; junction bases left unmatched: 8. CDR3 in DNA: TGTGCCAGCAGCCAAGATCCCCGGGCTAGCGGGGGGGAGACCCAGTACTTC. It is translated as CASSQDPRASGGETQYF.

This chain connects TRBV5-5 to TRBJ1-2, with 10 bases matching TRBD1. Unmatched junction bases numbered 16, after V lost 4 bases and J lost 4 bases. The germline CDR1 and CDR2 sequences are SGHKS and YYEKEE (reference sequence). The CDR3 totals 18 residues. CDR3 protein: CASSLTVQTGGPSYGYTF. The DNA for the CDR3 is TGTGCCAGCAGCCTAACGGTCCAGACAGGGGGCCCCTCCTATGGCTACACCTTC.

Here the CDR3 reads CASSAGESQETQYF. The CDR3 DNA reads TGCGCCAGCAGTGCAGGGGAGTCCCAAGAGACCCAGTACTTC. V and J are TRBV5-1 and TRBJ2-7; D perhaps matches TRBD1 (6 bases). The last part of the DNA fits TRBJ2-5 better; the J call may be wrong. Germline V gives CDR1 SGHRS, CDR2 YFSETQ. The CDR3 has 14 residues.

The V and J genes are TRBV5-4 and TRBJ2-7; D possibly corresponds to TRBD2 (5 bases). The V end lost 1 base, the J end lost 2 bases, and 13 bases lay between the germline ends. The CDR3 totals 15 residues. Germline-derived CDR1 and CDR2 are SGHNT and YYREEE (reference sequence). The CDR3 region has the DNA TGTGCCAGCAGCTTGAGTGGACTGGAGACCTACGAGCAGTACTTC. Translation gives CASSLSGLETYEQYF.

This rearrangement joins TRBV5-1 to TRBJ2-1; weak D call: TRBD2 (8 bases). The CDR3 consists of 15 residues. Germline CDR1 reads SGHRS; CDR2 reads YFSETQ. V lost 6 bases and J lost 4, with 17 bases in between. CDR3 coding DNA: TGCGCCAGCACGTCGGGAGGGGGCCCTTACAATGAGCAGTTCTTC. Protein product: CASTSGGGPYNEQFF.

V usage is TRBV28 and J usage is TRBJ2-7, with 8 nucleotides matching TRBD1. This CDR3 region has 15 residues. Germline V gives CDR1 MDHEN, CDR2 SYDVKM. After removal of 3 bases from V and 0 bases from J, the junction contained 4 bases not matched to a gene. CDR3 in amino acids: CASSLGGQVSYEQYF. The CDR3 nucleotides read TGTGCCAGCAGTTTGGGGGGACAGGTCTCCTACGAGCAGTACTTC.

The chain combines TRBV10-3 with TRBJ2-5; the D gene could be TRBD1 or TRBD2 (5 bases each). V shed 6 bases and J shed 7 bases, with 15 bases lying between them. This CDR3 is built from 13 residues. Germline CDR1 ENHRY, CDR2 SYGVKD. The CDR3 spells CAIRPGPTGTQYF. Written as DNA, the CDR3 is TGTGCCATCAGGCCGGGGCCGACGGGGACCCAGTACTTC.

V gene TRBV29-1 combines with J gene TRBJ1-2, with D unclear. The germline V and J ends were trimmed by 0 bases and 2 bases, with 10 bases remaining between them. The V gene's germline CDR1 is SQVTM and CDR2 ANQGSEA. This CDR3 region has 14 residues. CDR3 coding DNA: TGCAGCGTTGAAGATCGGGCAGCGAACTATGGCTACACCTTC. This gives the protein CSVEDRAANYGYTF.

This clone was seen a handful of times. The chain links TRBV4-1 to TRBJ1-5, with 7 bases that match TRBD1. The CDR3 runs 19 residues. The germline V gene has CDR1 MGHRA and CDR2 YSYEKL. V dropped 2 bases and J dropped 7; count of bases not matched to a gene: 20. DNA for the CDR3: TGCGCCAGCAGCCAATTCCCTTTTGGGACAGCATCCTTCTTACAGCCCCAGCATTTT. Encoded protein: CASSQFPFGTASFLQPQHF.

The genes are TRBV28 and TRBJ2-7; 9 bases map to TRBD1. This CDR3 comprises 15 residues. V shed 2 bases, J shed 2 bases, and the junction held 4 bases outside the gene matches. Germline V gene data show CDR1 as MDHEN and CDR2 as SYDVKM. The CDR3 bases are TGTGCCAGCAGTTTAGGGACAGGGTTTACCTACGAGCAGTACTTC. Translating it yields CASSLGTGFTYEQYF.

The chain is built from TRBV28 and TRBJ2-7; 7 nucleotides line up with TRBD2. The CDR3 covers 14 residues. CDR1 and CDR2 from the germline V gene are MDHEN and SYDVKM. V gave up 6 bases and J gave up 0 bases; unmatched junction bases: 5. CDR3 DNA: TGTGCCAGCAGGATCAGCGGGGCCTCCTACGAGCAGTACTTC. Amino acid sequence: CASRISGASYEQYF.

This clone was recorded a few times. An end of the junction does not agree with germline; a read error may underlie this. CDR3 DNA sequence: TGTGCCAGCAGTCGACAGGGCAATTCCATCTTC. It specifies CASSRQGNSIF. The gene calls are TRBV2 and TRBJ2-7; 7 nucleotides align to TRBD1. This CDR3 contains 11 residues. Germline lookup yields CDR1 SNHLY and CDR2 FYNNEI.